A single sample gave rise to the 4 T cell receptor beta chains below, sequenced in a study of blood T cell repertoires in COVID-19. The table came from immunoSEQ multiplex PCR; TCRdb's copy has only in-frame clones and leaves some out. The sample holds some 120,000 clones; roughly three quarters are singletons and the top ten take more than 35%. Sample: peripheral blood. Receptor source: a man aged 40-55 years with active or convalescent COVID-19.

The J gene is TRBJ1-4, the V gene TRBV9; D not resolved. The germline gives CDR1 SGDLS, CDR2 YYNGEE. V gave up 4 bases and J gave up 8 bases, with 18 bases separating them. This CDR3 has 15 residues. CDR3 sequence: CASSPDGSTSEKLFF. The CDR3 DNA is TGTGCCAGCAGCCCTGACGGGTCTACTTCGGAAAAACTGTTTTTT.

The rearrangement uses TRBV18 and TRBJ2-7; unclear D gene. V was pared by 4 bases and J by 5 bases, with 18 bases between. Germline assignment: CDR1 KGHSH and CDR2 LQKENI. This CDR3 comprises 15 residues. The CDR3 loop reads CASSLSQASPHEQYF. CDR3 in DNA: TGTGCCAGCTCACTTTCCCAGGCGTCCCCTCACGAGCAGTACTTC.

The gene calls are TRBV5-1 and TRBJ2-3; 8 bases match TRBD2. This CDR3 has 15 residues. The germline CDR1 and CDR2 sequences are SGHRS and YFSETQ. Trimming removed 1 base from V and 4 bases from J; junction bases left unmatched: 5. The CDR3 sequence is CASSLSGGPADTQYF. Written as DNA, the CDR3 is TGCGCCAGCAGCTTGTCGGGAGGGCCGGCAGATACGCAGTATTTT.

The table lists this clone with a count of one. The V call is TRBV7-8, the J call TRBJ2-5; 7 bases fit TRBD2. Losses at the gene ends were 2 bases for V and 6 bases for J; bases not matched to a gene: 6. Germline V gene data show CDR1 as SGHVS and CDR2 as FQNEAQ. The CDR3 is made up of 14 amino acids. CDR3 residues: CASSLRRGMKTQYF. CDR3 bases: TGTGCCAGCAGCTTAAGGCGGGGGATGAAGACCCAGTACTTC.